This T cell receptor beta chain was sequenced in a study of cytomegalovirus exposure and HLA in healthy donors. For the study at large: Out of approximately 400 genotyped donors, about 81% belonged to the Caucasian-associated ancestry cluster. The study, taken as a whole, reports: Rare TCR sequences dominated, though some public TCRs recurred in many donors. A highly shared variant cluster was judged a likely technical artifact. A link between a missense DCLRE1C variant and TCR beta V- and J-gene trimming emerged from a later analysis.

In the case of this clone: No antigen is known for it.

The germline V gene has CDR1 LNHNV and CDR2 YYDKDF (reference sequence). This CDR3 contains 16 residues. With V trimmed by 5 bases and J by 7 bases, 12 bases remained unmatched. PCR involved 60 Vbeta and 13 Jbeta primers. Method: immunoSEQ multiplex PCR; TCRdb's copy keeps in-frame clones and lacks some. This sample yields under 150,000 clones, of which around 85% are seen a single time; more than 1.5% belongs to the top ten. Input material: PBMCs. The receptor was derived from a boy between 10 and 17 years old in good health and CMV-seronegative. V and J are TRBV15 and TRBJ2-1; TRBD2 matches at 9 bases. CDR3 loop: CATSAPEREVRNEQFF. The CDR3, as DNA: TGTGCCACCAGCGCTCCCGAGCGGGAGGTAAGGAATGAGCAGTTCTTC.